The clone carrying this TCR beta chain has ten or more counts. Its specificity is not known. TCRdb reanalysed the reads using MiXCR and keeps one entry per CDR3 protein. This repertoire shows fewer than 400,000 distinct CDR3 sequences, 15% to 20% found once; its top ten account for about 10%. This CDR3 contains 22 residues. CDR1 LGHNT and CDR2 FRNRAP come from the germline V gene. Trimming removed 0 bases from V and 6 bases from J; junction bases left unmatched: 25. The data derive from a study of T cell repertoires in cytomegalovirus infection. Whole-study results and caveats: Ex vivo responses were dominated by HLA-C-restricted CMV-specific TCR beta clonotypes. The study identified carriers of CMV plus the relevant HLA from cumulative public TCR beta family frequency.

The receptor comes from a human donor in good health (CMV status not recorded). Some clones in this sample may be carry-over from other donors' samples. Material: PBMCs. This sequence joins TRBV12-5 and TRBJ2-1; 8 bases agree with TRBD2. This CDR3 reads CASGLVRRGGLVAPEGVNEQFF. CDR3 nucleotides: TGTGCTAGTGGTTTGGTACGGAGGGGGGGACTAGTGGCCCCGGAAGGGGTCAATGAGCAGTTCTTC.